This note documents a single T cell receptor beta chain sequence. Its antigen target is currently unknown. Base qualities are missing; no much larger clone stands one base away. The source of the sample is a study of blood T cell repertoires in COVID-19 (TCRdb year 2020). Looking at the study overall: The collaborator samples originated in the United States, Italy and Spain and spanned the acute and convalescent phases of COVID-19. The prospective study material was composed of cDNA or gDNA derived from T cells, B-cell-depleted T cells, or PBMCs. Subjects who had been exposed to COVID-19, were actively infected with it, or had recovered from it provided the deeply sampled blood TCRbeta repertoires that made up the dataset. The repertoires were made available in a free public database intended to serve as a resource for research on the immune response to SARS-CoV-2. Samples were obtained from the ongoing ImmuneRACE study (first 160 participants) and from 1,254 subjects provided by 6 global collaborators. Sample metadata almost always included a de-identified subject ID, COVID-19 status, age in years and sex. Where available, HLA class I and class II types were obtained from metadata supplied by the sample provider rather than from assay-based typing. Broader findings and caveats from the paper: The amount of clinical and demographic metadata varied by source and participant and was provided uncurated.

TCRbeta CDR3 regions were amplified from genomic DNA using the immunoSEQ Assay, a bias-controlled multiplex PCR. In the authors' own workflow: Nucleated cell counts per sample were estimated from amplification of reference gene primers within the assay. To quantify the absolute abundance of each unique TCRbeta CDR3 rearrangement, sequence reads were collapsed and filtered. For each sample, productive Simpson clonality was calculated as the square root of Simpson's diversity index over productive rearrangements. TCRdb limited this immuneACCESS table to in-frame rearrangements with V and J called. A share of clones is missing; checked studies link under half to unresolved V genes, and the rest is unexplained. V, J and clone size are taken as reported in that table, and D and trimming were inferred from the DNA itself. In this sample the table shows about 36,000 clones, approximately 75% of which occur a single time. The ten largest clones take up around 44% of the sample.

The V end gives up 1 base and the J end 4 bases, leaving 4 bases in the junction not matched to a gene. Reading the germline V gene gives CDR1 MGHRA and CDR2 YSYEKL. The CDR3 runs 15 residues from the cysteine to the phenylalanine. Only the CDR3 part of the read is kept: 45 bases, read in frame from the first base. Whole blood was collected in K2EDTA tubes by collaborating institutions according to the institutions' own protocols. For TCRbeta analysis, collaborators shipped samples in one of three forms: frozen whole blood, isolated PBMCs, or DNA extracted from either of those sample types. The chain is assembled from TRBV4-1 and TRBJ2-3, and 8 junctional nucleotides match TRBD2. This TCR came from a human donor in a cohort sampled during active or convalescent COVID-19. The donor label of this sample is uncertain. The source material was peripheral blood. The nucleotide sequence reads as follows: TGCGCCAGCAGCCAAGCCCGGGGGGGGGCAGATACGCAGTATTTT. Translated, it reads CASSQARGGADTQYF.